Listed below are T cell receptor beta chains from one sample, sequenced in a study of blood T cell repertoires in COVID-19. Only in-frame clones appear in the TCRdb table, and some are missing; sequencing was by immunoSEQ multiplex PCR. The sample shows approximately 130,000 clones, about four fifths of them seen only once. Sequenced input: peripheral blood. The receptors originated from a man at least 80 years old with acute or convalescent COVID-19. The CDR3 runs from the conserved cysteine through the conserved F or W. A D gene is named only where the DNA matches it firmly. Clone size, where shown, is once, few, many, or a class for clones that have expanded.

TGCGCCAGCAGCCAAGAGTGGGGCTCTCAGCCCCAGCATTTT	CASSQEWGSQPQHF	NA	TRBV4-3	NA	14	TRBJ1-5
TGCGCCAGCAGGGTGCGGGGGGCTAGCACAGATACGCAGTATTTT	CASRVRGASTDTQYF	TRBD2	TRBV5-1	once	15	TRBJ2-3
TGTGCCAGTAGGAGCAGGGGTGGGGCCAACGTCCTGACTTTC	CASRSRGGANVLTF	NA	TRBV19	NA	14	TRBJ2-6
TGTGCCAGCAGCCCTCAGGGACAGATACCCGGGGGCTATGGCTACACCTTC	CASSPQGQIPGGYGYTF	TRBD1	TRBV6-2/TRBV6-3	NA	17	TRBJ1-2
TGCGCCAGCAGCTTCCGACAGGAAAATTCACCCCTCCACTTT	CASSFRQENSPLHF	NA	TRBV5-1	many	14	TRBJ1-6
TGTGCCAGCAGCGCTAGGGCGGGGGCCAACACCGGGGAGCTGTTTTTT	CASSARAGANTGELFF	NA	TRBV7-8	NA	16	TRBJ2-2
TGTGCCAGCAGCAACGGGAGGGGACAGGGGGAATACGAGCAGTACTTC	CASSNGRGQGEYEQYF	TRBD1	TRBV7-8	NA	16	TRBJ2-7
TGTGCCAGCAGTTATCCTTATGTGAGAGGGAACTATGGCTACACCTTC	CASSYPYVRGNYGYTF	NA	TRBV6-2/TRBV6-3	NA	16	TRBJ1-2
TGTGCCAGCAGATTCTTACTTAATTCACCCCTCCACTTT	CASRFLLNSPLHF	NA	TRBV6-5	few	13	TRBJ1-6
TGTGCCAGCAGCCATGAACGGGGGGAAGACTATGGCTACACCTTC	CASSHERGEDYGYTF	NA	TRBV21-1	many	15	TRBJ1-2
TGTGCCAGCAGCTTCTCCGGGACAGGGACCGCCGGGGAGCTGTTTTTT	CASSFSGTGTAGELFF	TRBD1	TRBV5-6	NA	16	TRBJ2-2
TGTGCCAGCTCACAAACGGGACAGGGTTTTTACGAGCAGTACTTC	CASSQTGQGFYEQYF	TRBD1	TRBV18	NA	15	TRBJ2-7
TGTGCCAGCAGCCCCCTGGGAGGCTCCCATTACTACGAGCAGTACTTC	CASSPLGGSHYYEQYF	NA	TRBV11-2	medium-sized	16	TRBJ2-7
TGTGCCAGCAGTTACAATCTAGCGACCGCCTACAATGAGCAGTTCTTC	CASSYNLATAYNEQFF	NA	TRBV6-6	NA	16	TRBJ2-1
TGTGCCAGCAGCTTGGCCACGGGACTAGGCTACAATGAGCAGTTCTTC	CASSLATGLGYNEQFF	TRBD2	TRBV5-6	NA	16	TRBJ2-1
TGCGCCAGCAGCGCGGGGACAGAAGGGGCCGGGGAGCTGTTTTTT	CASSAGTEGAGELFF	NA	TRBV5-1	NA	15	TRBJ2-2
TGTGCCAGCCGGGACACAGCTAACTATGGCTACACCTTC	CASRDTANYGYTF	NA	TRBV19	few	13	TRBJ1-2
TGTGCCAGCTCGGGGGGGACTAACTATGGCTACACCTTC	CASSGGTNYGYTF	NA	TRBV9	NA	13	TRBJ1-2
TGTGCCAGCAGCCGAGGAGGGAGCTCTGGAAACACCATATATTTT	CASSRGGSSGNTIYF	NA	TRBV11-3	NA	15	TRBJ1-3
TGTGCCTGGAGTACCGGACAGGGCTTAGCTGGCTACACCTTC	CAWSTGQGLAGYTF	TRBD1	TRBV30	once	14	TRBJ1-2
TGTGCCAGCAGCGACCCAGAGGGGGTCCGACCCACCTACGAGCAGTACTTC	CASSDPEGVRPTYEQYF	NA	TRBV7-4	NA	17	TRBJ2-7
TGTGCCAGCAGCTTCGACAGGGTTGGGGCCAACGTCCTGACTTTC	CASSFDRVGANVLTF	TRBD1	TRBV7-9	NA	15	TRBJ2-6
TGTGCCAGCAGTTTACGAGGCCGTTATGGCTACACCTTC	CASSLRGRYGYTF	NA	TRBV12-3/TRBV12-4	NA	13	TRBJ1-2
TGTGCCAGCAGTCCGGGGGGGCCCAACGAGCAGTACTTC	CASSPGGPNEQYF	TRBD2	TRBV13	NA	13	TRBJ2-7
TGCGCCAGCATCAATGGGACAGGGGGACCCTTGAACACTGAAGCTTTCTTT	CASINGTGGPLNTEAFF	TRBD1	TRBV5-1	NA	17	TRBJ1-1
TGTGCCAGCAGTTTAGCGGGGCCTATCACAGATACGCAGTATTTT	CASSLAGPITDTQYF	NA	TRBV27	NA	15	TRBJ2-3
TGTGCCAGCAGTTCGAGCGGCTGGAACTACAATGAGCAGTTCTTC	CASSSSGWNYNEQFF	NA	TRBV28	NA	15	TRBJ2-1
TGCGCCAGCAGCTTGGGCAGGGAGAACACTGAAGCTTTCTTT	CASSLGRENTEAFF	NA	TRBV5-1	NA	14	TRBJ1-1